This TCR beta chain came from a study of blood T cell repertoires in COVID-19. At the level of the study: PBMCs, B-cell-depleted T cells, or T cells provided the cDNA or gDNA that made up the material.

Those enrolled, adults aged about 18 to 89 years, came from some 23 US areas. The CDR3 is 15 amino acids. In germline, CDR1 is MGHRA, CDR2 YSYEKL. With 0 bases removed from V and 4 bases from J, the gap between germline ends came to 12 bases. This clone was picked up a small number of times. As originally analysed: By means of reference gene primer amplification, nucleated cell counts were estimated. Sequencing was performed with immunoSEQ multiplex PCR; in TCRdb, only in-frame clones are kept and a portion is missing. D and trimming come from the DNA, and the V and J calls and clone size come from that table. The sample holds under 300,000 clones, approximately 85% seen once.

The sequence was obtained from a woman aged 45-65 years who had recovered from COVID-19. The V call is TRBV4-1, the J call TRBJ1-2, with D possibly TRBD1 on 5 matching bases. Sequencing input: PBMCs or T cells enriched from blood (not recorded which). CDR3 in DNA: TGCGCCAGCAGCCAAGATTCCTTCGGGGGCTATGGCTACACCTTC. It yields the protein CASSQDSFGGYGYTF.